The clone carrying this T cell receptor (beta chain) has just a few counts. Its target is not known. The CDR3 runs to 15 residues. V was shortened by 5 bases and J by 3 bases, with 16 bases between the two germline ends. Germline V gene lookup returns CDR1 DFQATT and CDR2 SNEGSKA (reference sequence). The data belong to a study of identical twins. Points from the study as a whole: The analysis was cross-sectional rather than longitudinal within donors. With abundant cord blood beta clonotypes, insertions were fewer; memory repertoires showed no such pattern.

The donor group consisted entirely of healthy Caucasians. Using its own MiXCR run on the 5' RACE reads, TCRdb lists one record per CDR3 protein. The data contain around 1.7 million distinct CDR3 sequences, under 35% of them seen just once; the ten biggest clones take up roughly 0.3%. The J gene is TRBJ1-4, the V gene TRBV20-1; the D gene is possibly TRBD1 (6 bases). This sequence originates from a newborn girl in good health. The sample was cord blood. The CDR3 nucleotides are TGCAGTGCTGCCAGCACAGGGACCGCTAATGAAAAACTGTTTTTT. Protein: CSAASTGTANEKLFF.